Presented here are 3 T cell receptor beta chains from one specimen sequenced in a study of OX40 agonist ivuxolimab in advanced cancers. Assay: immunoSEQ multiplex PCR; the TCRdb copy retains only in-frame clones and omits some. The data hold more than 12,000 clones, with 75% to 85% observed a single time. The specimen was CD4+ or CD8+ T cells sorted from blood, collected in a trial of the OX40 agonist ivuxolimab. These receptors originate from an adult with an advanced solid tumor such as melanoma, head and neck, liver or kidney cancer.

This clone was detected once. J is TRBJ2-6 and V is TRBV2; D ambiguous. The CDR3 is 15 residues long. Germline V CDR1 and CDR2: SNHLY, FYNNEI. The V end was cut by 3 bases, the J end by 0 bases, with 6 bases between. The CDR3 loop reads CASSEWYSGANVLTF. The DNA for the CDR3 is TGTGCCAGCAGTGAGTGGTACTCTGGGGCCAACGTCCTGACTTTC.

The genes are TRBV29-1 and TRBJ1-2, with D unclear. Germline V gene lookup returns CDR1 SQVTM and CDR2 ANQGSEA. V lost 2 bases, J lost 4 bases, and 32 bases lay in between. The CDR3 runs 20 residues. The CDR3 bases are TGCAGCGTTGAATCGGGTTGGTCTTCCAGTAAATCTCAGGTTCGCTATGGCTACACCTTC. As protein: CSVESGWSSSKSQVRYGYTF. Variable domain in full (rest from reference TRBV29-1 and TRBJ1-2): SAVISQKPSRDICQRGTSLTIQCQVDSQVTMMFWYRQQPGQSLTLIATANQGSEATYESGFVIDKFPISRPNLTFSTLTVSNMSPEDSSIYLCSVESGWSSSKSQVRYGYTFGSGTRLTVV.

This chain's CDR3 is CASSDAAPISGANVLTF. The CDR3 bases are TGTGCCAGCAGTGACGCGGCTCCCATCTCTGGGGCCAACGTCCTGACTTTC. The chain links TRBV6-4 to TRBJ2-6; the D is unclear. The V gene lost 2 bases and the J gene lost 0 bases, with 11 bases spanning the gap. Looked up from germline, CDR1 is MRHNA and CDR2 is SNTAGT. CDR3 length equals 17 residues.